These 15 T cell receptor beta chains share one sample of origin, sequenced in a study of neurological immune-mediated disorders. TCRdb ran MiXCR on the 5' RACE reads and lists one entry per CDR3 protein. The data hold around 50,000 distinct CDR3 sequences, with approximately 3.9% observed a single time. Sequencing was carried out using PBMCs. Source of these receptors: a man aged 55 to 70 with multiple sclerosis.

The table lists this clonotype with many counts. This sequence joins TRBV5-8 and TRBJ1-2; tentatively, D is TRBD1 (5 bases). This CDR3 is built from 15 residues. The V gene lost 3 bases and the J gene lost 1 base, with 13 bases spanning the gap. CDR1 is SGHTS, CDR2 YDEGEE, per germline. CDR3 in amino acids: CASSWAGPSNYGYTF. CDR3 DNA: TGTGCCAGCAGCTGGGCGGGACCGAGTAACTATGGCTACACCTTC.

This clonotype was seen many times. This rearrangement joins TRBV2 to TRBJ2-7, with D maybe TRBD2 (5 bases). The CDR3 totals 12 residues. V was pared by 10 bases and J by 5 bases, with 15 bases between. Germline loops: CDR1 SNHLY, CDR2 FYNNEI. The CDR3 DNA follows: TGTGCCACTCCCGGGGAGTCGGACGAGCAGTACTTC. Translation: CATPGESDEQYF.

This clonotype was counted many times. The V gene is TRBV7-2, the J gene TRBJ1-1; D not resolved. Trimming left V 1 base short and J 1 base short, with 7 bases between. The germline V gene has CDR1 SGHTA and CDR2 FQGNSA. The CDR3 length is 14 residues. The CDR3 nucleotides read TGTGCCAGCAGCTTAGGCGGGCAGAACACTGAAGCTTTCTTT. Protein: CASSLGGQNTEAFF.

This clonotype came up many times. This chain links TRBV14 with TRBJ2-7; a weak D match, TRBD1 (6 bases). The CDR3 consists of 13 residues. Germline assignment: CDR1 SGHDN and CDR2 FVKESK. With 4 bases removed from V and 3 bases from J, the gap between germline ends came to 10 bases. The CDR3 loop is CASSRGQFYEQYF. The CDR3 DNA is TGTGCCAGCAGCCGAGGACAGTTCTACGAGCAGTACTTC.

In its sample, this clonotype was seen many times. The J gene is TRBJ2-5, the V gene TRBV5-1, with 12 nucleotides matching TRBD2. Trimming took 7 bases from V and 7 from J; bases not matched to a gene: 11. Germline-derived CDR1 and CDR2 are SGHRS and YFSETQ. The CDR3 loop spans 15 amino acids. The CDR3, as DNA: TGCGCCAGCGAGCTTGGTGTGGGACTAGCGGGGACCCAGTACTTC. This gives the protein CASELGVGLAGTQYF.

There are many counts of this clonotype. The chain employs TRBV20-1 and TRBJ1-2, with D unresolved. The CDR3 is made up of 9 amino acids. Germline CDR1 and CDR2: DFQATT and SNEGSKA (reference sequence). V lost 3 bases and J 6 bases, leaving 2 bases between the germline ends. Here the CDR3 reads CSASDGYTF. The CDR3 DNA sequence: TGCAGTGCTAGCGATGGCTACACCTTC.

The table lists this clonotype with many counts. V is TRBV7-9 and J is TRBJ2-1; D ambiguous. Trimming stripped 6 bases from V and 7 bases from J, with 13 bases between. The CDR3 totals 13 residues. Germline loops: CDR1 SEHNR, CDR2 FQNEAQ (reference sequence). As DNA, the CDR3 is TGTGCCAGCAGTAACCGACAAGAAAATGAGCAGTTCTTC. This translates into CASSNRQENEQFF.

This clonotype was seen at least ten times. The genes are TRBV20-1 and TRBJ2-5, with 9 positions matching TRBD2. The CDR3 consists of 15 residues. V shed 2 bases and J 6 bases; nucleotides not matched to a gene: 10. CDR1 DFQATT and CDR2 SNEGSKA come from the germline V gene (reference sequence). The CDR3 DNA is TGCAGTGCTAGAACGGGACTAGCAGCGATCCAGACCCAGTACTTC. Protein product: CSARTGLAAIQTQYF.

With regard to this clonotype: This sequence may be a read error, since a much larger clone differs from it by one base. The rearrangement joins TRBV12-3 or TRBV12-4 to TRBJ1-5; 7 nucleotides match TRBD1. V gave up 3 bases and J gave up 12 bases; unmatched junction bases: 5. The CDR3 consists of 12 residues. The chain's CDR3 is CASSFTGEHQHF. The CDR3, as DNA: TGTGCCAGCAGTTTCACAGGGGAGCACCAGCATTTT.

The chain's CDR3 is CASKDGGYSYEQYF. CDR3 in DNA: TGTGCCAGCAAAGACGGCGGGTACTCCTACGAGCAGTACTTC. V and J are TRBV12-3 or TRBV12-4 and TRBJ2-7; tentatively, D is TRBD2 (5 bases). Trimming left V 7 bases short and J 0 bases short, with 13 bases between. The CDR3 sequence is 14 residues long.

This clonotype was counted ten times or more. CDR3 amino acids: CASSLWSLQETQYF. CDR3 DNA sequence: TGTGCCAGCAGCTTGTGGAGTTTACAAGAGACCCAGTACTTC. The rearrangement links TRBV5-6 to TRBJ2-5; D unresolved. This CDR3 is built from 14 residues. The V gene's germline CDR1 is SGHDT and CDR2 YYEEEE. Between the trimmed V and J ends, which lost 1 base and 2 bases, there was a span of 9 bases.

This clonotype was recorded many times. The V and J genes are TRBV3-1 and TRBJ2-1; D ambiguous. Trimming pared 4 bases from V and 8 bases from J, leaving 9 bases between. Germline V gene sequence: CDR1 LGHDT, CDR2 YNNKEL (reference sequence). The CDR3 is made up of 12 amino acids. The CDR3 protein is CASSPRGDEQFF. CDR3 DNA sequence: TGTGCCAGCAGCCCGCGAGGCGATGAGCAGTTCTTC.

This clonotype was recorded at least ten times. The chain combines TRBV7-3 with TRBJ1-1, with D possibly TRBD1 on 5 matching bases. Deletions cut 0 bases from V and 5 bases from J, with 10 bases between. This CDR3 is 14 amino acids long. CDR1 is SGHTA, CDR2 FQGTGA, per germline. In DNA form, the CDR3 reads TGTGCCAGCAGCTTAACCAGGGAAGGGACTGAAGCTTTCTTT. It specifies CASSLTREGTEAFF. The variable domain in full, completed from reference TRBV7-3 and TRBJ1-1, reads GAGVSQTPSNKVTEKGKYVELRCDPISGHTALYWYRQSLGQGPEFLIYFQGTGAADDSGLPNDRFFAVRPEGSVSTLKIQRTERGDSAVYLCASSLTREGTEAFFGQGTRLTVV.

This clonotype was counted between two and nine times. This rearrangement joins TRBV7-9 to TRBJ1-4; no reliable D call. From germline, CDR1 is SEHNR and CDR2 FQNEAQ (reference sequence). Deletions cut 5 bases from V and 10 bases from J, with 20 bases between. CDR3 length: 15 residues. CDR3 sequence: CASSLEGTPRGKLFF. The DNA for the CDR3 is TGTGCCAGCAGCCTGGAAGGAACTCCGAGAGGAAAACTGTTTTTT.

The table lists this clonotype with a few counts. The CDR3 is CASSPSGLGLGATYNEQFF. The CDR3 bases are TGCGCCAGCAGCCCCTCGGGACTAGGATTAGGAGCGACCTACAATGAGCAGTTCTTC. V is TRBV4-1 and J is TRBJ2-1, with TRBD2 matching 8 bases. CDR1 MGHRA and CDR2 YSYEKL come from the germline V gene. J gave up 2 bases and V 4 bases, and 16 bases lay outside the gene matches. This CDR3 comprises 19 residues.